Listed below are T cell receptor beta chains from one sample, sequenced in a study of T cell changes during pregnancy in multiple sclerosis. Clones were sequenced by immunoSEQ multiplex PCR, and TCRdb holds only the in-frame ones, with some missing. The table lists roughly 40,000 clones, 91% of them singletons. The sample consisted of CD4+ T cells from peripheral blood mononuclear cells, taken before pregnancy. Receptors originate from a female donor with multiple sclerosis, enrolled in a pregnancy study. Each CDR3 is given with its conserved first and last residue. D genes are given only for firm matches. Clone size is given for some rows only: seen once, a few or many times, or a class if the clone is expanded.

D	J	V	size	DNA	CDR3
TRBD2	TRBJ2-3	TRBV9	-	TGTGCCAGCAGCAGCGGGACTAGCGGGACTACTAGCACAGATACGCAGTATTTT	CASSSGTSGTTSTDTQYF
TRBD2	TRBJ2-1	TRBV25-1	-	TGTGCCAGCAGCCCACCGAGCGGGGGAATCTACAATGAGCAGTTCTTC	CASSPPSGGIYNEQFF
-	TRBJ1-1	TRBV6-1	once	TGTGCCAGCAGTAGCAGGGAGGGAGGGTTCACTGAAGCTTTCTTT	CASSSREGGFTEAFF
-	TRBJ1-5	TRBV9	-	TGTGCCAGCAGCGTAGACGGCCGGCGGAGCAATCAGCCCCAGCATTTT	CASSVDGRRSNQPQHF
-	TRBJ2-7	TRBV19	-	TGTGCCAGTAGTACTCACCCCTCGGACAGATCCTACGAGCAGTACTTC	CASSTHPSDRSYEQYF
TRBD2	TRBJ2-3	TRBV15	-	TGTGCCACCAGCAGAGGAGGTAGCGGGGCTCTGTATTTT	CATSRGGSGALYF
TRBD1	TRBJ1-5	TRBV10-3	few	TGTGCCATCAGTGCAACCGGGACAGGGATTCAGCCCCAGCATTTT	CAISATGTGIQPQHF
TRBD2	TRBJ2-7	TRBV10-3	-	TGTGCCATCAGTGAGTCTACTAGCGGGAAGCCCTACGAGCAGTACTTC	CAISESTSGKPYEQYF
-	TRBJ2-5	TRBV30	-	TGTGCCTGGAGTCAGGGGCTGAGAGAGACCCAGTACTTC	CAWSQGLRETQYF
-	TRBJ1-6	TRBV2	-	TGTGCCAGCAGTGAAGAGAGAACGGGATTAGGGTTTAATTCACCCCTCCACTTT	CASSEERTGLGFNSPLHF
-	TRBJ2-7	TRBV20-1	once	TGCAGTGCTAGAGGTCTCTACGAGCAGTACTTC	CSARGLYEQYF
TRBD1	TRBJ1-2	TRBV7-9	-	TGTGCCAGCAGCTTTGAAGGGGGCGCGAATGGCTACACCTTC	CASSFEGGANGYTF
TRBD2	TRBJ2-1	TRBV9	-	TGTGCCAGCAGCGTATTTGGGGACTATTACAATGAGCAGTTCTTC	CASSVFGDYYNEQFF
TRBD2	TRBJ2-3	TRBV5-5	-	TGTGCCAGCAGCTCCGAGCGGGGGGGAACAGATACGCAGTATTTT	CASSSERGGTDTQYF
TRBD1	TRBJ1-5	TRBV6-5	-	TGTGCCAGCAGACCGACAGGGGCCCTAGATCAGCCCCAGCATTTT	CASRPTGALDQPQHF
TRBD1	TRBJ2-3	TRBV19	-	TGTGCCAGTAACGCCAGGGGGAAAGATACGCAGTATTTT	CASNARGKDTQYF
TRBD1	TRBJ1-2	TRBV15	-	TGTGCCACCAGCAGGACCGGAGTACAGGGGGCCACCTCTAAGTTCTTC	CATSRTGVQGATSKFF
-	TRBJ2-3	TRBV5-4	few	TGTGCCAGCAGCTCGAAACAGGGTGCAGATACGCAGTATTTT	CASSSKQGADTQYF
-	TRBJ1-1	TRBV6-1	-	TGTGCCAGCCGTTCACAGGGAAACACTGAAGCTTTCTTT	CASRSQGNTEAFF
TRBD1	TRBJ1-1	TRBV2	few	TGTGCCAGCAGGCTCGACAGGGGTAGGGGAAAAACTGAAGCTTTCTTT	CASRLDRGRGKTEAFF
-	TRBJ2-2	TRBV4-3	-	TGCGCCAGCAGCCAAAGCCCACGGGGGATCGGGAACACCGGGGAGCTGTTTTTT	CASSQSPRGIGNTGELFF
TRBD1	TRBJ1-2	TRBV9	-	TGTGCCAGCAGCGTAGGGCAGGGGGTCGGACAGGGCCTTCTCGGCTACACCTTC	CASSVGQGVGQGLLGYTF
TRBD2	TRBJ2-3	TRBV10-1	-	TGCGCCAGCAGTGAGTCGATTGGGGCCCGGGGGGGCACAGATACGCAGTATTTT	CASSESIGARGGTDTQYF
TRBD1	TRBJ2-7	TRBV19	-	TGTGCCAGTAGTATTTCGGCAGGGGGCTACGAGCAGTACTTC	CASSISAGGYEQYF
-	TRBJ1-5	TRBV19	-	TGTGCCAGTAGTGGGCCCTGGGTTCGCGGGAGCAATCAGCCCCAGCATTTT	CASSGPWVRGSNQPQHF
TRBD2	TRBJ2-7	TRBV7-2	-	TGTGCCAGCAGCTACCCTACGGGGGGCTCCTACGAGCAGTACTTC	CASSYPTGGSYEQYF
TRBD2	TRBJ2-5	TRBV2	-	TGTGCCAGCAGGGAGCGGGGGGGCTGGGAGACCCAGTACTTC	CASRERGGWETQYF
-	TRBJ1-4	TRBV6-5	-	TGTGCCAGCAGTTACTCGCTCGGTTCAACTAATGAAAAACTGTTTTTT	CASSYSLGSTNEKLFF
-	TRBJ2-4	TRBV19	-	TGTGCCAGTAGTCACGAGTTAGCCAAAAACATTCAGTACTTC	CASSHELAKNIQYF
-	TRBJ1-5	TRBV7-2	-	TGTGCCAGCAGCTTAGCGGGGAGCGGGACCAATCAGCCCCAGCATTTT	CASSLAGSGTNQPQHF
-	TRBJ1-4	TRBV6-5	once	TGTGCCAGCAGCCGAACAGGGTTTAATGAAAAACTGTTTTTT	CASSRTGFNEKLFF
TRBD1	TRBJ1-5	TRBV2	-	TGTGCCAGCAGAGGACAGGGGGGCCCTAGCAATCAGCCCCAGCATTTT	CASRGQGGPSNQPQHF
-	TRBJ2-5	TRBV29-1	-	TGCAGCGTCTCGGGCCGAGGTGGGACTTTTAAAGAGACCCAGTACTTC	CSVSGRGGTFKETQYF
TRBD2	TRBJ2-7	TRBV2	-	TGTGCCAGCAGGGAGAGCGGGGGCTCCTACGAGCAGTACTTC	CASRESGGSYEQYF
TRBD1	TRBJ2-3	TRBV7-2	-	TGTGCCAGCAGCGACAAAAGGGACAGGACGAGAGATACGCAGTATTTT	CASSDKRDRTRDTQYF
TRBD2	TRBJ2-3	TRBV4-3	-	TGCGCCAGCAGCCAGCTAGCGGGGGGGCCCGATACGCAGTATTTT	CASSQLAGGPDTQYF
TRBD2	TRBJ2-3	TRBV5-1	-	TGCGCCAGCAGAGAAGCGGGGGGCGGCGCAGATACGCAGTATTTT	CASREAGGGADTQYF
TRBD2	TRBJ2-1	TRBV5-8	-	TGTGCCAGCAGCTTGGCCCTGACTAGCGGGGGTATCGATGAGCAGTTCTTC	CASSLALTSGGIDEQFF
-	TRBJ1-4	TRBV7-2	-	TGTGCCAGCAGCGTCCTGGGCAGGGAACCGTTTTTT	CASSVLGREPFF
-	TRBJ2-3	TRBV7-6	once	TGTGCCAGCAGCTTAGCCGCTAGCGGCACAGATACGCAGTATTTT	CASSLAASGTDTQYF
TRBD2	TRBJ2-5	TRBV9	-	TGTGCCAGCAGCGTAGGAGGCAGGGAGGGAGAGACCCAGTACTTC	CASSVGGREGETQYF
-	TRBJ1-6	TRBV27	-	TGTGCCAGCAGTCTCGCCCTGGGGGGGGAATTCACCCTCCACTTT	CASSLALGGEFTLHF
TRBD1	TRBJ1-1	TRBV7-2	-	TGTGCCAGCAGCATGCGGGACAGGGGAGAGGATGGCACTGAAGCTTTCTTT	CASSMRDRGEDGTEAFF
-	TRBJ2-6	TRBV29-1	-	TGCAGCGTTGCCGGGGGGCGGGGGCTGTCTGGGGCCAACGTCCTGACTTTC	CSVAGGRGLSGANVLTF
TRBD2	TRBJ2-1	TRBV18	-	TGTGCCAGCTCACAACTCTCACTAGCGGGGGTTTCGAATGAGCAGTTCTTC	CASSQLSLAGVSNEQFF
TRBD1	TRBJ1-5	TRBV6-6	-	TGTGCCAGCAGTTACGACAGGGGGTTGAGCAATCAGCCCCAGCATTTT	CASSYDRGLSNQPQHF
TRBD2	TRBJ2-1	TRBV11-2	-	TGTGCCAGCAGCCCCAGGGCGGGGGGGAAGAATGAGCAGTTCTTC	CASSPRAGGKNEQFF
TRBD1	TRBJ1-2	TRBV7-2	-	TGTGCCAGCAGCTTAACAGGGGACTATGGCTACACCTTC	CASSLTGDYGYTF
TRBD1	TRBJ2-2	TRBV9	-	TGTGCCAGCAGCACAGGACAGGGCTCCACCGGGGAGCTGTTTTTT	CASSTGQGSTGELFF
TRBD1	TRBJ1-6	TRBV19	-	TGTGCCAGTAGTATCGACAGGGGACAGGGTTCACCCCTCCACTTT	CASSIDRGQGSPLHF
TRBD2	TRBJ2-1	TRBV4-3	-	TGCGCCAGCAGCCAAGTCGGGGGGGCCTACAATGAGCAGTTCTTC	CASSQVGGAYNEQFF
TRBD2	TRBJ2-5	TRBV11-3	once	TGTGCCAGCAGTCCAGGAGGGGAGGGGACCCAGTACTTC	CASSPGGEGTQYF
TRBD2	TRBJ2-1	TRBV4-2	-	TGTGCCAGCAGCCTCGTACTAGCGGGGGGCATTAGCTCCTACAATGAGCAGTTCTTC	CASSLVLAGGISSYNEQFF
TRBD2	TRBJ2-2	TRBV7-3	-	TGTGCCAGCAGCAGGACTAGCGGCCTAAACGGAAGGGAGCTGTTTTTT	CASSRTSGLNGRELFF
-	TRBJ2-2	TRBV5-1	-	TGCGCCAGCGAAGCTTTGAACACCGGGGAGCTGTTTTTT	CASEALNTGELFF